This TCR beta chain was identified in a study of cytomegalovirus exposure and HLA in healthy donors. About the study: An earlier analysis identified approximately 120 million unique TCR beta sequences in about 179 million T cells.

The primer mix had 60 Vbeta and 13 Jbeta primers. Authors' processing steps: A later analysis counted 65 million to 95 million unique TCR beta chains, around 10 million shared. This table comes from immunoSEQ multiplex PCR, and its TCRdb copy is limited to in-frame clones, with some not included. That table gives V, J and clone size, and the DNA gave D and trimming. Of over 150,000 clones detected, approximately 67% appear once; the ten largest clones hold around 4.5%. This CDR3 has 15 amino acids. The germline V gene has CDR1 MNHNS and CDR2 SASEGT. Trimming pared 0 bases from V and 4 bases from J, leaving 12 bases between.

V usage is TRBV6-1 and J usage is TRBJ1-2; TRBD1 might be the D (5 bases). What was sequenced was PBMCs. This TCR came from a woman aged 18-29 years in good health and CMV-seropositive. The CDR3: CASSEAAGFGYGYTF. As DNA, the CDR3 is TGTGCCAGCAGTGAAGCGGCAGGGTTCGGCTATGGCTACACCTTC.